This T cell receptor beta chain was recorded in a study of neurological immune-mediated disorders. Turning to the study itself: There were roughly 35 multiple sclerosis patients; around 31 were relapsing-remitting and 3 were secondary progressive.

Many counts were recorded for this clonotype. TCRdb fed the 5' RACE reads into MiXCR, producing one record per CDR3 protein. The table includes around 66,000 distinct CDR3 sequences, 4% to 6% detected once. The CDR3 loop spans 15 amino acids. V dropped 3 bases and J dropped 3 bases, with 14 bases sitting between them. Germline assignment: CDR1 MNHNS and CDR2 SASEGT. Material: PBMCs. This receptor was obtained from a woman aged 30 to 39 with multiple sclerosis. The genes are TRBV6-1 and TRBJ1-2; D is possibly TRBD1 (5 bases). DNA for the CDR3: TGTGCCAGCAGTGACATCGTGACAGCTCACTATGGCTACACCTTC. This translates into CASSDIVTAHYGYTF.